The sequence of this T cell receptor (beta chain) was determined in a study of blood T cells in healthy people across ages. The study's findings and limits: Naive and antigen-experienced cells could not be conclusively compared, given unsorted PBMCs. Per million T cells, TCR beta diversity dropped roughly linearly as age increased. Underestimates were what the diversity estimates from one million T cells were considered to be.

CDR1 and CDR2 (germline): DFQATT, SNEGSKA (reference sequence). The CDR3 runs 15 residues. Trimming pared 2 bases from V and 5 bases from J, leaving 18 bases between. This clonotype was seen a few times. As yet, its antigen is unknown. The second PCR ran roughly 6 to 11 cycles with a sample-barcoded 5' primer and J-beta primers. Every sample returned 3 million or more CDR3-containing paired-end reads. TCRdb analysed the 5' RACE reads with MiXCR anew, one entry per CDR3 protein. The repertoire has some 1,800,000 distinct CDR3 sequences, about two fifths of them found once; the top ten carry roughly 23%.

The receptor was isolated from a human donor in good health. V gene TRBV20-1 combines with J gene TRBJ1-1; D is perhaps TRBD1 (5 bases). Input material: blood. In DNA, the CDR3 is TGCAGTGCTAGACCCCCCCTGGAGGGGCAAACTGAAGCTTTCTTT. This codes for CSARPPLEGQTEAFF.